This TCR beta chain was captured in a study of blood T cell repertoires in COVID-19. This clone was seen once. Only in-frame clones appear in the TCRdb table, and some are missing; sequencing was by immunoSEQ multiplex PCR. The sample contains around 180,000 clones, around 85% of which appear only once. The CDR3 runs to 12 residues. V was shortened by 2 bases and J by 2 bases, with 6 bases between the two germline ends. Looked up from germline, CDR1 is GTSNPN and CDR2 is SVGIG (reference sequence). This sequence originates from a woman at least 80 years old with acute or convalescent COVID-19. Sequenced material: peripheral blood. The chain combines TRBV30 with TRBJ2-5; the D is unclear. CDR3 residues: CAWSSTQETQYF. CDR3 DNA: TGTGCCTGGAGTTCCACTCAAGAGACCCAGTACTTC.